The present T cell receptor beta chain was sequenced within a study of T cells after yellow fever vaccination. Trimming cost V 0 bases and J 3 bases; bases outside gene matches: 4. The CDR3 is 15 residues long. The germline V gene encodes CDR1 SGHRS and CDR2 YFSETQ. Overall study results and limits: Among primary-vaccination clones, most reappeared after the booster, at approximately 96% for CD4 and 85% to 90% for CD8. Overlap between CD4 and CD8 compartments was detected for a small share of clonotypes.

A few counts support this clonotype. Antigen specificity is unknown. TCR cDNA was made by 5'RACE template switching, adding a universal primer site and UMIs. TCRdb fed the 5' RACE reads into MiXCR, producing one record per CDR3 protein. The repertoire holds approximately 510,000 distinct CDR3 sequences, less than 25% seen once, with roughly 16% in the top ten. This material consisted of PBMCs, taken roughly 23 days after the first yellow fever vaccination. The TCR sequence derives from a man between 18 and 29 years old who received the YFV17D yellow fever vaccine. The genes are TRBV5-1 and TRBJ2-5; TRBD1 matches at 8 bases. The CDR3 is CASSLEGTGKETQYF. The CDR3 DNA follows: TGCGCCAGCAGCTTGGAGGGGACAGGAAAAGAGACCCAGTACTTC.